The 16 T cell receptor beta chains presented below share a single source sample, sequenced in a study of shared clonotypes between healthy human individuals. The protocol was immunoSEQ multiplex PCR, while the TCRdb copy is restricted to in-frame clones and leaves out a portion. The profile shows some 200,000 clones, approximately 65% of them singletons. Specimen: memory CD4+ T cells sorted from blood. The subset denotes: CD45RA-negative fraction. The receptors stem from a man aged 30 to 45 in good health.

This clone was picked up one time. This chain uses TRBV20-1 with TRBJ2-1; TRBD1 might be the D (6 bases). Germline V lookup: CDR1 DFQATT, CDR2 SNEGSKA (reference sequence). The V end lost 6 bases, the J end lost 10 bases, and 10 bases lay between the germline ends. The CDR3 has 10 amino acids. CDR3 residues: CSALGAEQFF. The DNA for the CDR3 is TGCAGTGCCTTGGGGGCGGAGCAGTTCTTC.

The CDR3: CASSYEAGVWNEQFF. As DNA, the CDR3 is TGTGCCAGCAGTTACGAGGCAGGGGTGTGGAATGAGCAGTTCTTC. The chain has TRBV6-5 and TRBJ2-1; D might be TRBD1 (6 bases). The CDR3 length is 15 residues. Deletions cut 2 bases from V and 7 bases from J, with 15 bases between. The germline V gene encodes CDR1 MNHEY and CDR2 SVGAGI.

This clone was counted a single time. This rearrangement joins TRBV11-2 to TRBJ2-3, with 8 positions matching TRBD2. Germline loops: CDR1 SGHAT, CDR2 FQNNGV. The CDR3 is made up of 16 amino acids. V was clipped by 5 bases and J by 4 bases; unmatched bases: 11. The CDR3, as DNA: TGTGCCAGCAGCCCCGCCGGACTAGCTGCCGCAGATACGCAGTATTTT. Residues: CASSPAGLAAADTQYF.

The chain combines TRBV7-8 with TRBJ1-2, with TRBD1 as a possible D gene (6 bases). Germline V CDR1 and CDR2: SGHVS, FQNEAQ. The CDR3 runs to 15 residues. Trimming removed 1 base at V and 4 bases at J, with 13 bases between. CDR3 nucleotide sequence: TGTGCCAGCAGCTTAGACACTGGGGGCTCCTATGGCTACACCTTC. Amino acids: CASSLDTGGSYGYTF.

The chain combines TRBV29-1 with TRBJ2-4, with unresolved D. Germline CDR1 and CDR2: SQVTM and ANQGSEA. Trimming left V 0 bases short and J 4 bases short, with 13 bases between. This CDR3 spans 15 amino acids. CDR3 sequence: CSVEDEVHQKNIQYF. In DNA, the CDR3 is TGCAGCGTTGAAGATGAGGTACACCAGAAAAACATTCAGTACTTC.

The V call is TRBV20-1, the J call TRBJ2-7; the D is unclear. The V gene's germline CDR1 is DFQATT and CDR2 SNEGSKA (reference sequence). Trimming removed 6 bases at V and 4 bases at J, with 10 bases between. This CDR3 has 11 residues. The DNA of the CDR3 is TGCAGTGCCGTGGCGGAATACGAGCAGTACTTC. Translated: CSAVAEYEQYF.

This chain joins TRBV29-1 and TRBJ2-3; 13 bases align to TRBD2. The germline V gene encodes CDR1 SQVTM and CDR2 ANQGSEA. The V segment lost 7 bases and the J segment 5 bases; nucleotides outside the gene matches: 6. CDR3 size: 14 residues. The CDR3 loop is CSATSGRTIDTQYF. The CDR3 region has the DNA TGCAGCGCGACTAGCGGGAGGACGATAGATACGCAGTATTTT.

The chain recombines TRBV7-9 with TRBJ2-7; D ambiguous. CDR3 length: 13 residues. V was pared by 2 bases and J by 1 base, with 6 bases between. The germline CDR1 and CDR2 sequences are SEHNR and FQNEAQ (reference sequence). CDR3 sequence reads: CASSLRDSYEQYF. The CDR3 coding sequence is TGTGCCAGCAGCTTAAGGGATTCCTACGAGCAGTACTTC.

The V call is TRBV2, the J call TRBJ2-7; the D gene is possibly TRBD2 (5 bases). Germline V gene data show CDR1 as SNHLY and CDR2 as FYNNEI. V was pared by 6 bases and J by 1 base, with 10 bases between. This CDR3 is 13 amino acids long. The DNA for the CDR3 is TGTGCCAGCAGGGACTTAGGGTCCTACGAGCAGTACTTC. It codes for CASRDLGSYEQYF.

This chain links TRBV6-1 with TRBJ2-1; D possibly corresponds to TRBD2 (5 bases). Germline lookup yields CDR1 MNHNS and CDR2 SASEGT. Trimming stripped 3 bases from V and 3 bases from J, with 12 bases between. The CDR3 is 15 residues long. CDR3 sequence reads: CASSELATGYNEQFF. CDR3 DNA: TGTGCCAGCAGTGAGTTAGCGACCGGCTACAATGAGCAGTTCTTC.

The rearrangement uses TRBV18 and TRBJ2-7; no reliable D call. Germline lookup yields CDR1 KGHSH and CDR2 LQKENI. V shed 2 bases and J shed 6 bases, with 11 bases lying between them. The CDR3 has 13 residues. This CDR3 is CASSPGITGEQYF. The CDR3 nucleotides are TGTGCCAGCTCACCAGGGATAACCGGCGAGCAGTACTTC.

The chain carries TRBV15 and TRBJ2-1; D unresolved. V shed 6 bases and J shed 5 bases, with 17 bases lying between them. CDR1 and CDR2 from the germline V gene are LNHNV and YYDKDF (reference sequence). This CDR3 is 15 amino acids long. The CDR3 protein is CATSPGPRENNEQFF. The CDR3 coding sequence is TGTGCCACCAGTCCCGGCCCAAGGGAAAACAATGAGCAGTTCTTC. The full variable domain, in which reference TRBV15 and TRBJ2-1 provide the parts outside the CDR3, is DAMVIQNPRYQVTQFGKPVTLSCSQTLNHNVMYWYQQKSSQAPKLLFHYYDKDFNNEADTPDNFQSRRPNTSFCFLDIRSPGLGDTAMYLCATSPGPRENNEQFFGPGTRLTVL.

In its sample, this clone was seen many times. This chain connects TRBV27 to TRBJ2-7, with 11 bases matching TRBD2. Germline trimming cut 2 bases from V and 6 bases from J; bases unmatched to any gene: 9. This CDR3 comprises 16 residues. The germline gives CDR1 MNHEY, CDR2 SMNVEV (reference sequence). The CDR3: CASSLNLRLAGREQYF. The CDR3 region has the DNA TGTGCCAGCAGTTTAAACCTACGACTAGCGGGACGCGAGCAGTACTTC.

This clone was counted ten times or more. The V gene is TRBV27, the J gene TRBJ2-2; D not resolved. The CDR3 spans 17 residues. Trimming removed 2 bases at V and 3 bases at J, with 16 bases between. The V gene's germline CDR1 is MNHEY and CDR2 SMNVEV (reference sequence). The CDR3: CASSLVGLWVDTGELFF. DNA of the CDR3: TGTGCCAGCAGTTTAGTAGGGCTGTGGGTGGACACCGGGGAGCTGTTTTTT.

This clone has just one count. The chain carries TRBV7-5 and TRBJ2-3; the D segment call TRBD1 is taken from the table without a DNA check. TRBV7-5 is assigned pseudogene status. The CDR3 has 18 residues. CDR3 sequence (DNA): TGTGTCAGAAGCCGACCCCGTGGGGGCAGACCTAGCACAGATACGCAGTATTTT. Translating gives CVRSRPRGGRPSTDTQYF.

V is TRBV5-1 and J is TRBJ1-1; D gene uncertain. The germline V gene encodes CDR1 SGHRS and CDR2 YFSETQ. V shed 0 bases and J shed 6 bases, with 9 bases lying between them. There are 13 residues in the CDR3. This chain's CDR3 is CASSLAGLSEAFF. The CDR3 DNA follows: TGCGCCAGCAGCTTGGCCGGGTTATCTGAAGCTTTCTTT.